The present T cell receptor (beta chain) was sequenced within a study of cytomegalovirus exposure and HLA in healthy donors. Study-level results: Sequencing artifact likely explains a cluster of highly shared sequence variants.

The CDR3 runs 11 residues. V lost 5 bases to trimming and J lost 9 bases; unmatched junction nucleotides: 3. Germline V gene lookup returns CDR1 GTSNPN and CDR2 SVGIG (reference sequence). Comment on this clone: Antigen: not known.

This PCR relied on a set of 60 Vbeta primers and 13 Jbeta primers. Profiled with immunoSEQ multiplex PCR; TCRdb holds only in-frame clones, not every one. The data contain 110,000 to 150,000 clones, about 80% of them singletons. Among the donors, all were healthy bone marrow donors. The gene calls are TRBV30 and TRBJ2-4; 8 bases are shared with TRBD1. The origin of this receptor is a man between 35 and 55 years old in good health and CMV-seronegative. Sequenced input: PBMCs. CDR3 nucleotide sequence: TGTGCCTGGGGACAGGGTGGCATTCAGTACTTC. It yields the protein CAWGQGGIQYF.